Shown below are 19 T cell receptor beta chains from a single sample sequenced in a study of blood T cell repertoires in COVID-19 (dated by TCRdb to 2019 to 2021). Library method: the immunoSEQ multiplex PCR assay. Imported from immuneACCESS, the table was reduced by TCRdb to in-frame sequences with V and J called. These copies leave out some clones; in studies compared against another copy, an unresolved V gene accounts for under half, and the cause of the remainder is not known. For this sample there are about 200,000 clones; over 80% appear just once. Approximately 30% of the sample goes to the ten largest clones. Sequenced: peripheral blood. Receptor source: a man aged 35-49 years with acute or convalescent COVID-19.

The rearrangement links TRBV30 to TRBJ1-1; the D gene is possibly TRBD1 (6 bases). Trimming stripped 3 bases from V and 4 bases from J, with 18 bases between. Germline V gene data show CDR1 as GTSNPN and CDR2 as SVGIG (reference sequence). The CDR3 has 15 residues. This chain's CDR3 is CAWSPLTGRRTEAFF. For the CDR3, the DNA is TGTGCCTGGAGCCCTCTTACAGGGCGGCGCACTGAAGCTTTCTTT.

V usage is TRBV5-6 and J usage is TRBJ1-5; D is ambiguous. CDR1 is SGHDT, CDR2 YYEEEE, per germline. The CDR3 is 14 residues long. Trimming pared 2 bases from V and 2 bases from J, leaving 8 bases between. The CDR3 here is CASSLSAGNQPQHF. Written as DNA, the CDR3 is TGTGCCAGCAGCTTATCAGCGGGCAATCAGCCCCAGCATTTT.

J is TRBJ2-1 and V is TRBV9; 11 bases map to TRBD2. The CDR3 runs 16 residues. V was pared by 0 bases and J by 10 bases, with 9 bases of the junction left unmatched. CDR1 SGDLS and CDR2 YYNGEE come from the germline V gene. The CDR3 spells CASSVGLAGGPLEQFF. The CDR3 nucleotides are TGTGCCAGCAGCGTAGGCCTAGCGGGAGGTCCCCTGGAGCAGTTCTTC.

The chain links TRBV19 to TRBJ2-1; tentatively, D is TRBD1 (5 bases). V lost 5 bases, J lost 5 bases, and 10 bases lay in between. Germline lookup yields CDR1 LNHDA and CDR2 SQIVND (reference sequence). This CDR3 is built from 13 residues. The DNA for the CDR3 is TGTGCCAGTAGTCTGGGGCCTAACAATGAGCAGTTCTTC. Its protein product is CASSLGPNNEQFF.

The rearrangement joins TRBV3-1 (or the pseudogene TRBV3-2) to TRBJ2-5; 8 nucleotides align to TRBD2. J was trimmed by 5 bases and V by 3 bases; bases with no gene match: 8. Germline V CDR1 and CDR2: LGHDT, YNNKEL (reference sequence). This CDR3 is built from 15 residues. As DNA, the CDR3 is TGTGCCAGCAGCCAGCAACTAGCGGTCGGGGAGACCCAGTACTTC. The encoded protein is CASSQQLAVGETQYF.

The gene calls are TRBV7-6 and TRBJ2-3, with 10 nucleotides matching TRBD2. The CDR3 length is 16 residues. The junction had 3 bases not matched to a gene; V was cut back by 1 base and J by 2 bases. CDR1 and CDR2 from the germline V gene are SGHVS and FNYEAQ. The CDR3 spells CASSLGLAGITDTQYF. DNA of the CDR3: TGTGCCAGCAGCTTAGGACTAGCGGGCATCACAGATACGCAGTATTTT.

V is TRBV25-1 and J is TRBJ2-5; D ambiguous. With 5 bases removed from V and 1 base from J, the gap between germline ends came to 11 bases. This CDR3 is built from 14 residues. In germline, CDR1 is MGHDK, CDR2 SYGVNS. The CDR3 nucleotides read TGTGCCAGCAGTCCCGAGCGTCCCCAAGAGACCCAGTACTTC. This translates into CASSPERPQETQYF.

The CDR3 DNA sequence: TGCAGCGTTGAGAAACCAGGGTTAGGGGACACTGAAGCTTTCTTT. As protein: CSVEKPGLGDTEAFF. The chain is built from TRBV29-1 and TRBJ1-1; D perhaps matches TRBD1 (5 bases). The CDR3 has 15 residues. Germline CDR1 is SQVTM and CDR2 is ANQGSEA. The V and J ends lost 3 bases and 3 bases respectively, with 17 bases between them.

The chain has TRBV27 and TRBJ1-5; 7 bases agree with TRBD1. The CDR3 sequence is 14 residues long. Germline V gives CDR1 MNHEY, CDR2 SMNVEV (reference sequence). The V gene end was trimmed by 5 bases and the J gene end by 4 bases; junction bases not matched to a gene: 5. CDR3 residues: CASSATGLNQPQHF. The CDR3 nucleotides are TGTGCCAGCAGTGCGACAGGGTTGAATCAGCCCCAGCATTTT.

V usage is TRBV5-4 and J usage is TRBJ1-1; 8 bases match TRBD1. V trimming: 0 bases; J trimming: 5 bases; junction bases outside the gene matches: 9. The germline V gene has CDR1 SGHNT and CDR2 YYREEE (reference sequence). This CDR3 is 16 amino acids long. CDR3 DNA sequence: TGTGCCAGCAGCTTGGGGTGGGCAGGGGGCCGAACTGAAGCTTTCTTT. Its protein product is CASSLGWAGGRTEAFF.

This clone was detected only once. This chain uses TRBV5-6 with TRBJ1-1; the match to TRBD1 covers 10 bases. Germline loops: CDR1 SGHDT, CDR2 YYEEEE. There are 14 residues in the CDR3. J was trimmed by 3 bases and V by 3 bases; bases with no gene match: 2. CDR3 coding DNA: TGTGCCAGCAGCTCCGGGACAGGGGACACTGAAGCTTTCTTT. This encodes CASSSGTGDTEAFF.

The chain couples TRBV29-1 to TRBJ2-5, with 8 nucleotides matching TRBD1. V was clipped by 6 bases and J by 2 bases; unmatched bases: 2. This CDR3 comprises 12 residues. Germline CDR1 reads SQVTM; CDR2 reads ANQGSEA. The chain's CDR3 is CSVGQGQETQYF. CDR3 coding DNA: TGCAGCGTCGGACAGGGTCAAGAGACCCAGTACTTC.

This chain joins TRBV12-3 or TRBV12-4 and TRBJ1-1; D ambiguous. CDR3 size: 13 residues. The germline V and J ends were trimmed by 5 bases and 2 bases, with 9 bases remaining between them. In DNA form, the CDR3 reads TGTGCCAGCAGTCCCAGAATTAACACTGAAGCTTTCTTT. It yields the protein CASSPRINTEAFF.

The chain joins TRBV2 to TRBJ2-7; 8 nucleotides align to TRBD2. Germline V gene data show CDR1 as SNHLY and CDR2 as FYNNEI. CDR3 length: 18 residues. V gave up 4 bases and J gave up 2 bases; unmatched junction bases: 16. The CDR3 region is CASSADEGRAGAPYEQYF. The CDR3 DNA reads TGTGCCAGCAGTGCGGACGAGGGGAGAGCGGGAGCACCCTACGAGCAGTACTTC.

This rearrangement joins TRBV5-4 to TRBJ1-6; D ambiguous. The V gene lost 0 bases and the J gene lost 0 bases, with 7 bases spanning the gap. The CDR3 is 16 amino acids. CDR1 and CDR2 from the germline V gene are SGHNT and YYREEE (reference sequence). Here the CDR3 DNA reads TGTGCCAGCAGCTTGGGGACTAGCTCCTATAATTCACCCCTCCACTTT. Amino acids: CASSLGTSSYNSPLHF.

The CDR3 spells CASSTYPRVSNQPQHF. The DNA for the CDR3 is TGTGCCAGTAGTACCTACCCCAGGGTTAGTAATCAGCCCCAGCATTTT. The chain recombines TRBV19 with TRBJ1-5; D possibly corresponds to TRBD1 (5 bases). The germline V gene encodes CDR1 LNHDA and CDR2 SQIVND (reference sequence). The CDR3 spans 16 residues. Trimming left V 4 bases short and J 4 bases short, with 17 bases between.

The CDR3 region has the DNA TGTGCCAGCAGTACAGGGCCAGTCAATGAGCAGTTCTTC. Translated: CASSTGPVNEQFF. The rearrangement uses TRBV6-4 and TRBJ2-1; TRBD1 is a possible D gene (6 bases). The CDR3 totals 13 residues. Germline CDR1 reads MRHNA; CDR2 reads SNTAGT. V was shortened by 5 bases and J by 6 bases, with 11 bases between the two germline ends.

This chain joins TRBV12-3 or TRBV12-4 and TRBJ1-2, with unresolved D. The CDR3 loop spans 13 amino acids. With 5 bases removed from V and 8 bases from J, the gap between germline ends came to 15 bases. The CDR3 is CASSPSLLSGYTF. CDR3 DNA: TGTGCCAGCAGTCCCTCGCTTCTTAGCGGCTACACCTTC.

The CDR3 bases are TGTGCCAGCAATCCACAGGCACAAGAACGGTATGGCTACACCTTC. This encodes CASNPQAQERYGYTF. The chain has TRBV6-5 and TRBJ1-2, with TRBD1 as a possible D gene (5 bases). The germline V and J ends were trimmed by 7 bases and 5 bases, with 20 bases remaining between them. CDR1 MNHEY and CDR2 SVGAGI come from the germline V gene. The CDR3 consists of 15 residues.